This T cell receptor beta chain was found in a study of CD8+ T cells in alopecia areata. As the sequencing template, cDNA was produced by extracting RNA and reverse transcribing it. Clones were read by immunoSEQ multiplex PCR, and TCRdb kept only the in-frame ones, dropping some. The sample includes around 180,000 clones, more than 55% of them seen just once. CDR3 size: 14 residues. Germline V gene lookup returns CDR1 SGHAT and CDR2 FQNNGV. Germline trimming cut 5 bases from V and 6 bases from J; bases unmatched to any gene: 9. Treatment: oral pan-JAK inhibitor, 5-10 mg twice daily. The rearrangement uses TRBV11-2 and TRBJ1-1; 7 positions match TRBD1. The sample here was CD4+ T cells sorted from blood, taken around week 50, from a patient treated with tofacitinib. This TCR came from a human donor with alopecia areata. This chain's CDR3 is CASSRPRQGPEAFF. The CDR3 DNA reads as TGTGCCAGCAGCCGACCAAGACAGGGCCCTGAAGCTTTCTTT.